Each of the 26 T cell receptor beta chains below was sequenced from the same sample in a study of blood T cell repertoires in COVID-19. This table comes from immunoSEQ multiplex PCR, and its TCRdb copy is limited to in-frame clones, with some not included. The sample holds 150,000 to 200,000 clones, more than 75% seen once. The sample was PBMCs or T cells enriched from blood (not recorded which). The origin of the receptors is a woman aged 45-65 years with acute COVID-19.

V is TRBV6-5 and J is TRBJ1-5, with D perhaps TRBD1 (6 bases). Trimming removed 7 bases from V and 5 bases from J, with 18 bases in between. This CDR3 spans 15 amino acids. In germline, CDR1 is MNHEY, CDR2 SVGAGI. CDR3 sequence reads: CASKKDSHFHQPQHF. CDR3 DNA sequence: TGTGCCAGCAAGAAGGACAGCCACTTTCATCAGCCCCAGCATTTT.

The V and J genes are TRBV2 and TRBJ2-2; 9 bases map to TRBD2. With 7 bases clipped from V and 3 bases from J, the junction kept 9 bases outside the gene matches. The CDR3 totals 16 residues. Germline CDR1 is SNHLY and CDR2 is FYNNEI. The CDR3 bases are TGTGCCAGCAAAGCGCGGGGGGGCCGGGACACCGGGGAGCTGTTTTTT. Its protein is CASKARGGRDTGELFF.

This clone was seen a few times. The chain links TRBV28 to TRBJ1-6, with D tentatively TRBD1 (6 bases). CDR3 size: 14 residues. Trimming left V 6 bases short and J 6 bases short, with 12 bases between. Per the germline V gene, CDR1 is MDHEN and CDR2 is SYDVKM. CDR3 protein: CASSLGQLNSPLHF. In DNA, the CDR3 is TGTGCCAGCAGCCTAGGACAGCTTAATTCACCCCTCCACTTT.

The chain combines TRBV3-1 (or the pseudogene TRBV3-2) with TRBJ2-3, with D perhaps matching TRBD1 (6 bases). The CDR3 consists of 14 residues. The V gene's germline CDR1 is LGHDT and CDR2 YNNKEL (reference sequence). The V end lost 5 bases, the J end lost 0 bases, and 9 bases lay between the germline ends. CDR3 nucleotides: TGTGCCAGCAGCAAACAGGGCAGCACAGATACGCAGTATTTT. This sequence encodes CASSKQGSTDTQYF.

The rearrangement joins TRBV24-1 to TRBJ2-1; 9 bases align to TRBD1. The CDR3 length is 15 residues. Trimming cost V 0 bases and J 7 bases; bases outside gene matches: 3. CDR1 is KGHDR, CDR2 SFDVKD, per germline. The CDR3 protein is CATSDLVTGGNEQFF. CDR3 DNA sequence: TGTGCCACCAGTGATTTGGTGACAGGGGGAAATGAGCAGTTCTTC.

This CDR3 reads CSVVDARRELFF. The CDR3 DNA reads as TGCAGCGTTGTAGACGCGCGGAGGGAGCTGTTTTTT. The rearrangement uses TRBV29-1 and TRBJ2-2; no firm D call. Trimming pared 4 bases from V and 9 bases from J, leaving 12 bases between. Germline CDR1 is SQVTM and CDR2 is ANQGSEA. CDR3 length: 12 residues.

This chain joins TRBV27 and TRBJ1-1, with D maybe TRBD1 (6 bases). Looked up from germline, CDR1 is MNHEY and CDR2 is SMNVEV (reference sequence). V was shortened by 5 bases and J by 5 bases, with 12 bases between the two germline ends. The CDR3 has 13 amino acids. The CDR3 nucleotides are TGTGCCAGCAGTATAGGACAGCGGACTGAAGCTTTCTTT. Amino acid sequence: CASSIGQRTEAFF.

J is TRBJ2-3 and V is TRBV27, with D possibly matching TRBD1 (6 bases). The V gene lost 2 bases and the J gene lost 4 bases, with 7 bases spanning the gap. The CDR3 covers 13 residues. The germline V gene encodes CDR1 MNHEY and CDR2 SMNVEV (reference sequence). The CDR3 DNA reads as TGTGCCAGCAGTTTAGGGGGCCCAGATACGCAGTATTTT. It yields the protein CASSLGGPDTQYF.

The genes are TRBV19 and TRBJ2-3; 8 positions match TRBD1. Germline CDR1 and CDR2: LNHDA and SQIVND (reference sequence). After removal of 2 bases from V and 4 bases from J, the junction contained 5 bases not matched to a gene. The CDR3 runs 15 residues. DNA for the CDR3: TGTGCCAGTAGTATAATGACAGGGGTCCCAGATACGCAGTATTTT. It codes for CASSIMTGVPDTQYF.

This chain links TRBV4-1 with TRBJ1-5; perhaps TRBD1 as D (5 bases). Germline V gene data show CDR1 as MGHRA and CDR2 as YSYEKL. This CDR3 is 14 amino acids long. The V end lost 4 bases, the J end lost 5 bases, and 12 bases lay between the germline ends. CDR3 sequence reads: CASSPRQLDQPQHF. In nucleotides, the CDR3 is TGCGCCAGCAGCCCTAGACAGCTCGATCAGCCCCAGCATTTT.

This chain joins TRBV4-3 and TRBJ1-4, with D unclear. The CDR3 totals 14 residues. Germline values: CDR1 LGHNA, CDR2 YSLEER. V was shortened by 3 bases and J by 7 bases, with 12 bases between the two germline ends. The CDR3 DNA sequence: TGCGCCAGCAGCCAGCAGGCGGGAGGTGAAAAACTGTTTTTT. It specifies CASSQQAGGEKLFF.

This chain joins TRBV7-8 and TRBJ1-1; D is ambiguous. Deletions cut 2 bases from V and 8 bases from J, with 6 bases between. Germline lookup yields CDR1 SGHVS and CDR2 FQNEAQ. The CDR3 length is 11 residues. The CDR3 loop reads CASSLIGEAFF. For the CDR3, the DNA is TGTGCCAGCAGCTTAATCGGGGAAGCTTTCTTT.

This clone is a singleton in its sample. The chain combines TRBV18 with TRBJ1-2, with 8 bases fitting TRBD1. CDR1 and CDR2 from the germline V gene are KGHSH and LQKENI. V shed 3 bases, J shed 0 bases, and the junction held 9 bases outside the gene matches. CDR3 size: 17 residues. CDR3 sequence reads: CASSPEGQVGSNYGYTF. The CDR3 DNA reads TGTGCCAGCTCACCTGAGGGACAGGTGGGATCTAACTATGGCTACACCTTC.

This CDR3 is CASSLGGDPYEQYV. CDR3 DNA: TGTGCCAGCAGCTTGGGGGGGGACCCCTACGAGCAGTACGTC. The chain uses TRBV5-6 and TRBJ2-7; D might be TRBD2 (6 bases). The CDR3 has 14 residues. V was clipped by 0 bases and J by 2 bases, with 9 bases between them. Germline CDR1 is SGHDT and CDR2 is YYEEEE.

This chain links TRBV4-3 with TRBJ2-1; tentatively, D is TRBD2 (5 bases). Germline assignment: CDR1 LGHNA and CDR2 YSLEER. This CDR3 is built from 16 residues. V was clipped by 0 bases and J by 3 bases, with 12 bases between them. This CDR3 is CASSQESFGIYNEQFF. Written as DNA, the CDR3 is TGCGCCAGCAGCCAAGAAAGCTTCGGGATCTACAATGAGCAGTTCTTC.

The chain couples TRBV4-2 to TRBJ2-3; TRBD2 aligns across 8 bases. The CDR3 spans 16 residues. CDR1 LGHNA and CDR2 YNFKEQ come from the germline V gene. The V and J ends lost 4 bases and 5 bases, in that order; junction bases with no gene match: 11. The DNA for the CDR3 is TGTGCCAGCAGCCCTACCGGGACTAGTCGTGTAGATACGCAGTATTTT. Amino acid sequence: CASSPTGTSRVDTQYF.

This clone was recorded only once. This chain's CDR3 is CASSPGTGVSPLHF. CDR3 DNA: TGCGCCAGCAGCCCGGGGACTGGGGTTTCACCCCTCCACTTT. The chain is built from TRBV5-1 and TRBJ1-6; a possible D gene is TRBD1 (5 bases). The CDR3 runs 14 residues. V dropped 4 bases and J dropped 9 bases, with 14 bases sitting between them. CDR1 and CDR2 (germline): SGHRS, YFSETQ.

The chain recombines TRBV27 with TRBJ1-1; 8 nucleotides line up with TRBD1. This CDR3 contains 14 residues. The V gene end was trimmed by 5 bases and the J gene end by 3 bases; junction bases not matched to a gene: 5. Germline V gene lookup returns CDR1 MNHEY and CDR2 SMNVEV (reference sequence). The CDR3 DNA is TGTGCCAGCAGTGGACAGGGACGGGACACTGAAGCTTTCTTT. Translating gives CASSGQGRDTEAFF.

The V and J genes are TRBV7-2 and TRBJ2-7; D is possibly TRBD1 (5 bases). Germline V lookup: CDR1 SGHTA, CDR2 FQGNSA. V dropped 2 bases and J dropped 12 bases, with 8 bases sitting between them. This CDR3 has 10 residues. The CDR3 sequence: CASSLCRGYV. DNA of the CDR3: TGTGCCAGCAGCTTATGTAGGGGGTACGTC.

This clone was recorded only once. V is TRBV19 and J is TRBJ2-1; a possible D gene is TRBD2 (6 bases). Between the trimmed V and J ends, which lost 6 bases and 10 bases, there was a span of 19 bases. The CDR3 spans 14 residues. Germline V lookup: CDR1 LNHDA, CDR2 SQIVND (reference sequence). CDR3 amino acids: CASRTGPNRGEQFF. The CDR3 DNA sequence: TGTGCCAGTAGAACAGGACCTAACCGGGGGGAGCAGTTCTTC.

The chain employs TRBV7-8 and TRBJ2-3, with TRBD2 identical over 7 bases. CDR3 length equals 16 residues. Trimming took 5 bases from V and 1 from J; bases not matched to a gene: 9. Germline CDR1 is SGHVS and CDR2 is FQNEAQ. CDR3: CASSSGGGTGTDTQYF. In DNA, the CDR3 is TGTGCCAGCAGCAGTGGGGGGGGTACGGGCACAGATACGCAGTATTTT. Combining the CDR3 with reference TRBV7-8 and TRBJ2-3 gives the whole variable domain GAGVSQSPRYKVAKRGQDVALRCDPISGHVSLFWYQQALGQGPEFLTYFQNEAQLDKSGLPSDRFFAERPEGSVSTLKIQRTQQEDSAVYLCASSSGGGTGTDTQYFGPGTRLTVL.

This clone was seen a few times. The chain uses TRBV2 and TRBJ1-2; no firm D call. The CDR3 runs 16 residues. Deletions cut 5 bases from V and 2 bases from J, with 18 bases between. Germline-derived CDR1 and CDR2 are SNHLY and FYNNEI. In DNA form, the CDR3 reads TGTGCCAGCAGTCGATCTATGGGCGTAACCAACTATGGCTACACCTTC. Translation gives CASSRSMGVTNYGYTF.

The gene calls are TRBV7-9 and TRBJ1-2; unclear D gene. CDR3 size: 14 residues. Trimming took off 2 bases at V and 3 bases at J, with 10 bases between the two ends. The germline V gene has CDR1 SEHNR and CDR2 FQNEAQ (reference sequence). As DNA, the CDR3 is TGTGCCAGCAGCTTATCTGGCGGGGACTATGGCTACACCTTC. Translating it yields CASSLSGGDYGYTF.

The V call is TRBV7-8, the J call TRBJ2-7; possible D gene TRBD2, 7 bases. CDR1 and CDR2 from the germline V gene are SGHVS and FQNEAQ. The V gene lost 5 bases and the J gene lost 5 bases, with 10 bases spanning the gap. The CDR3 is made up of 12 amino acids. The CDR3 is CASSPGGHEQYV. In DNA, the CDR3 is TGTGCCAGCAGCCCGGGGGGCCACGAGCAGTACGTC.

V usage is TRBV6-5 and J usage is TRBJ1-2; tentatively, D is TRBD1 (5 bases). CDR1 MNHEY and CDR2 SVGAGI come from the germline V gene. The CDR3 is made up of 15 amino acids. V dropped 0 bases and J dropped 4 bases, with 12 bases sitting between them. CDR3 loop: CASSYSTGGGYGYTF. CDR3 sequence (DNA): TGTGCCAGCAGTTACTCGACGGGGGGGGGCTATGGCTACACCTTC.

The J gene is TRBJ1-1, the V gene TRBV9; D is ambiguous. Trimming left V 1 base short and J 6 bases short, with 10 bases between. This CDR3 contains 13 residues. Germline assignment: CDR1 SGDLS and CDR2 YYNGEE. CDR3 region: CASSVRGGSEAFF. CDR3 in DNA: TGTGCCAGCAGCGTAAGAGGAGGGTCTGAAGCTTTCTTT.